The 17 T cell receptor beta chains below come from one sample, sequenced in a study of shared clonotypes between healthy human individuals (dated by TCRdb to 2019 to 2021). Libraries were constructed by the immunoSEQ multiplex PCR assay. Here the immuneACCESS table is served through TCRdb, limited to in-frame sequences with V and J called. Missing clones are a known gap in these copies; in checked studies unresolved V genes cover under half, and the rest lacks a known reason. The sample data list millions of clones, and approximately 90% of these were observed just once. The ten largest clones capture roughly 0.15% of the sample. Sequencing used naive CD4+ T cells sorted from blood. The cell subset or site tag for this specimen amounts to: CD45RA+ positively selected. Receptors were obtained from a man younger than 35 in good health.

The table lists this clone with a few counts. The chain uses TRBV11-3 and TRBJ2-7, with 11 bases fitting TRBD1. Germline CDR1 and CDR2: SGHNT and YENEEA. Trimming removed 0 bases from V and 8 bases from J; junction bases left unmatched: 9. This CDR3 contains 16 residues. CDR3 sequence: CASSLDLGTGGSKQYF. The CDR3 DNA sequence: TGTGCCAGCAGCTTAGATCTCGGGACAGGGGGTTCGAAGCAGTACTTC.

The V and J genes are TRBV19 and TRBJ2-3, with D perhaps assigned TRBD1 or TRBD2 (5 bases each). Germline V gene lookup returns CDR1 LNHDA and CDR2 SQIVND (reference sequence). This CDR3 has 16 residues. The germline V and J ends were trimmed by 2 bases and 2 bases, with 14 bases remaining between them. CDR3 sequence: CASSISGTTYTDTQYF. In DNA form, the CDR3 reads TGTGCCAGTAGTATATCCGGGACCACGTACACAGATACGCAGTATTTT.

The chain carries TRBV29-1 and TRBJ2-3; TRBD2 aligns across 10 bases. Germline V lookup: CDR1 SQVTM, CDR2 ANQGSEA. The CDR3 has 16 residues. The junction had 7 bases not matched to a gene; V was cut back by 3 bases and J by 1 base. In DNA form, the CDR3 reads TGCAGCGTTGATTTTCATCTAGCGGGAGGCACAGATACGCAGTATTTT. Its protein product is CSVDFHLAGGTDTQYF.

J is TRBJ2-3 and V is TRBV6-1; D gene unclear. This CDR3 spans 15 amino acids. The V gene's germline CDR1 is MNHNS and CDR2 SASEGT. Trimming stripped 4 bases from V and 1 base from J, with 12 bases between. CDR3 nucleotide sequence: TGTGCCAGCAGTGTAAGTCCTCTCGGCACAGATACGCAGTATTTT. Translation gives CASSVSPLGTDTQYF.

The chain combines TRBV5-6 with TRBJ2-1; no firm D call. The CDR3 contains 14 residues. V gave up 0 bases and J gave up 3 bases, with 7 bases separating them. Per germline, CDR1 SGHDT and CDR2 YYEEEE. This CDR3 is CASSLVGSYNEQFF. CDR3 nucleotides: TGTGCCAGCAGCTTGGTGGGTAGCTACAATGAGCAGTTCTTC.

J is TRBJ1-2 and V is TRBV6-6; TRBD1 matches 7 bases. Germline lookup yields CDR1 MNHNY and CDR2 SVGAGI (reference sequence). This CDR3 is built from 16 residues. Trimming took 6 bases from V and 7 from J; bases not matched to a gene: 17. Written as DNA, the CDR3 is TGTGCCAGCAGATTAACAGGGGATCAGGGCTATCGTGGCTACACCTTC. Residues: CASRLTGDQGYRGYTF.

This chain uses TRBV2 with TRBJ2-2, with D unclear. CDR1 is SNHLY and CDR2 is FYNNEI in the germline V gene. V lost 6 bases to trimming and J lost 3 bases, with 11 bases between them. The CDR3 spans 14 residues. The CDR3 DNA sequence: TGTGCCAGCAGCGTGGACGGCTACACCGGGGAGCTGTTTTTT. It yields the protein CASSVDGYTGELFF.

This chain links TRBV11-2 with TRBJ1-1, with D maybe TRBD1 (5 bases). V lost 3 bases, J lost 1 base, and 9 bases lay in between. The V gene's germline CDR1 is SGHAT and CDR2 FQNNGV. The CDR3 spans 14 residues. DNA of the CDR3: TGTGCCAGCAGCTTGAGAGGGGCGAACACTGAAGCTTTCTTT. Its translation is CASSLRGANTEAFF.

The chain has TRBV21-1 and TRBJ2-2; TRBD2, the table's D call, lacks a check against the DNA. TRBV21-1 is a pseudogene segment. This CDR3 has 20 amino acids. CDR3 in amino acids: CASSLTPTGTSDGGTGELFF. The CDR3 DNA sequence: TGTGCCAGCAGCCTAACCCCAACCGGGACTAGCGATGGAGGCACCGGGGAGCTGTTTTTT.

In this sample, this clone turned up once. Other DNA sequences in the same sample also yield this CDR3. V and J are TRBV5-1 and TRBJ1-6; no reliable D call. V was trimmed by 2 bases and J by 6 bases, leaving 3 bases between them. The germline V gene encodes CDR1 SGHRS and CDR2 YFSETQ. The CDR3 has 12 residues. In nucleotides, the CDR3 is TGCGCCAGCAGCTTAGGTAATTCACCCCTCCACTTT. Protein product: CASSLGNSPLHF.

Details on this clone: Its ends do not fully match the called genes, so a read error is possible. The rearrangement joins TRBV7-7 to TRBJ2-2; D gene uncertain. Germline-derived CDR1 and CDR2 are SSHAT and FNYEAQ (reference sequence). The CDR3 has 14 amino acids. The CDR3 region has the DNA TGTGCTAGCAGCAGCAACCAAGCCCCAGGGGAGCTGTTTTTT. It encodes CASSSNQAPGELFF.

The V call is TRBV25-1, the J call TRBJ2-5; no clear D. Trimming removed 2 bases from V and 0 bases from J, with 7 bases in between. The CDR3 extends over 14 amino acids. Germline CDR1 MGHDK, CDR2 SYGVNS. The CDR3 region has the DNA TGTGCCAGCAGTGAACACGGGTACCAAGAGACCCAGTACTTC. Amino acid sequence: CASSEHGYQETQYF.

This clone was seen only once. This chain uses TRBV27 with TRBJ1-1; 8 nucleotides match TRBD1. Germline CDR1 MNHEY, CDR2 SMNVEV (reference sequence). The length of the CDR3 is 14 residues. The ends lost 3 bases at V and 6 bases at J; junction bases unmatched: 6. CDR3 sequence (DNA): TGTGCCAGCAGTTTTCAGACAGGGGAGTCTGAAGCTTTCTTT. Its translation: CASSFQTGESEAFF.

The chain employs TRBV6-1 and TRBJ1-2, with D uncertain. This CDR3 has 11 amino acids. Per the germline V gene, CDR1 is MNHNS and CDR2 is SASEGT. Trimming took 3 bases from V and 10 from J, leaving 9 bases between them. The CDR3 DNA sequence: TGTGCCAGCAGTGACCGGTTTTACTACACCTTC. It is translated as CASSDRFYYTF.

This clone was detected only once. The chain couples TRBV5-1 to TRBJ2-2; D perhaps matches TRBD2 (6 bases). V gave up 0 bases and J gave up 1 base, with 10 bases separating them. CDR1 SGHRS and CDR2 YFSETQ come from the germline V gene. The CDR3 contains 16 residues. The CDR3 region has the DNA TGCGCCAGCAGCTTGGAGGGTAGCGGGAACACCGGGGAGCTGTTTTTT. Its translation is CASSLEGSGNTGELFF.

This clone has just a few counts. The chain employs TRBV6-6 and TRBJ1-1, with 7 bases aligning to TRBD1. The germline gives CDR1 MNHNY, CDR2 SVGAGI (reference sequence). The length of the CDR3 is 13 residues. The trim removed 7 bases at V and 4 bases at J, leaving 6 bases unmatched. The CDR3 nucleotides read TGTGCCAGCACACAGGGGCCGGTCACTGAAGCTTTCTTT. Translation: CASTQGPVTEAFF.

The rearrangement uses TRBV7-9 and TRBJ1-1; D is possibly TRBD1 (6 bases). Trimming pared 1 base from V and 4 bases from J, leaving 10 bases between. CDR3 size: 14 residues. Germline CDR1 reads SEHNR; CDR2 reads FQNEAQ (reference sequence). The CDR3 loop is CASSLEGGLTEAFF. DNA of the CDR3: TGTGCCAGCAGCTTAGAAGGGGGACTCACTGAAGCTTTCTTT.